This is a list of T cell receptor beta chains from one sample in a study of CXCR3-negative and CXCR3-positive naive CD8 T cells. No DNA is given; TCRdb re-called the 5' RACE reads and lists each CDR3 protein once. The specimen's table records around 88,000 distinct CDR3 sequences. Sequencing was carried out using naive CXCR3+ CD8+ T cells from blood. All receptors come from a human donor in good health. Some clones in this sample may be carry-over from other donors' samples. Both conserved end residues are part of each CDR3.

j_gene | v_gene | len | CDR3aa
TRBJ2-7 | TRBV7-2 | 18 | CASSRARDWRGDPYEQYF
TRBJ2-6 | TRBV23-1 | 16 | CASSQSEFSGANVLTF
TRBJ2-1 | TRBV4-1 | 16 | CASSQVELAGINEQFF
TRBJ1-5 | TRBV6-2/TRBV6-3 | 13 | CASSYSWVRAQHF
TRBJ2-7 | TRBV6-6 | 13 | CASSYFRDYEQYF
TRBJ2-7 | TRBV9 | 13 | CASSGQDSYEQYF
TRBJ2-7 | TRBV7-6 | 12 | CASSSNPGEQYF
TRBJ2-7 | TRBV19 | 14 | CASSTRDRAYEQYF
TRBJ2-7 | TRBV10-3 | 14 | CAIGTAGGMYEQYF
TRBJ2-1 | TRBV11-2 | 13 | CASSSTRYNEQFF
TRBJ2-1 | TRBV5-6 | 12 | CASSPTSGLWFF
TRBJ2-5 | TRBV7-8 | 16 | CASSLVWGAGQETQYF
TRBJ2-6 | TRBV29-1 | 16 | CSVEDLGVSGANVLTF
TRBJ2-7 | TRBV24-1 | 17 | CATSERDPGQGFDEQYF
TRBJ2-7 | TRBV4-2 | 14 | CASSQVLEDYEQYF
TRBJ2-7 | TRBV29-1 | 14 | CSALGLAVSYEQYF
TRBJ2-7 | TRBV27 | 15 | CASRRTPGFSYEQYF
TRBJ1-1 | TRBV28 | 14 | CASSSRGTNTEAFF
TRBJ1-5 | TRBV3-1 | 15 | CASSPTPGDNQPQHF
TRBJ2-7 | TRBV5-5 | 14 | CASSLGQISYEQYF
TRBJ2-7 | TRBV7-9 | 14 | CASSARDSSYEQYF
TRBJ2-2 | TRBV27 | 14 | CASRARGTTGELFF
TRBJ1-1 | TRBV10-3 | 14 | CAISESRGNTEAFF
TRBJ2-3 | TRBV4-3 | 17 | CASSQEVLRGGTDTQYF
TRBJ2-7 | TRBV6-6 | 16 | CASSFPTVTLDYEQYF
TRBJ2-7 | TRBV29-1 | 15 | CSVEEGTEYSYEQYF
TRBJ2-7 | TRBV28 | 12 | CASSPGDYEQYF
TRBJ2-6 | TRBV7-9 | 17 | CASSEGQGFTGANVLTF
TRBJ2-1 | TRBV5-1 | 12 | CASSPRWDEQFF
TRBJ2-6 | TRBV4-3 | 16 | CASSQDRASGANVLTF
TRBJ2-1 | TRBV6-5 | 16 | CASSLLAGAPLNEQFF
TRBJ1-2 | TRBV20-1 | 15 | CSARPTGAPTHGYTF
TRBJ2-5 | TRBV25-1 | 15 | CASSDRGPYQETQYF
TRBJ2-2 | TRBV4-3 | 14 | CASSQGAGTRELFF
TRBJ2-3 | TRBV29-1 | 14 | CSGAGTGGSDTQYF
TRBJ2-1 | TRBV7-8 | 16 | CASSWRGRGASDEQFF
TRBJ2-5 | TRBV27 | 14 | CASSSRLDQETQYF
TRBJ2-1 | TRBV7-9 | 15 | CASSFPQGGGNEQFF
TRBJ2-7 | TRBV7-9 | 14 | CASSQPGLLNEQYF
TRBJ2-7 | TRBV29-1 | 13 | CSVQSAGFYEQYF
TRBJ2-5 | TRBV28 | 14 | CASSLDTTGETQYF
TRBJ2-3 | TRBV28 | 17 | CASSLSGTSDSTDTQYF
TRBJ2-1 | TRBV28 | 17 | CASSPNPLLAGHNEQFF
TRBJ1-5 | TRBV3-1 | 18 | CASSQDLQGSGGNQPQHF
TRBJ2-5 | TRBV7-8 | 16 | CASSLRAGAFRETQYF
TRBJ2-7 | TRBV28 | 12 | CASSFRFNEQYF
TRBJ2-1 | TRBV4-2 | 11 | CASSQVTDQVF
TRBJ1-1 | TRBV4-2 | 16 | CASSQDRARANTEAFF
TRBJ1-2 | TRBV20-1 | 17 | CSARDTGGASSNYGYTF
TRBJ2-5 | TRBV12-3/TRBV12-4 | 14 | CASSLASGGETQYF
TRBJ2-7 | TRBV7-2 | 16 | CASSFGIILSSYEQYF
TRBJ2-7 | TRBV7-9 | 16 | CASSLINGRGIYEQYF
TRBJ2-3 | TRBV6-5 | 14 | CASSPNPYTDTQYF